Following are 6 T cell receptor beta chains from one sample sequenced in a study of shared clonotypes between healthy human individuals. Generated by immunoSEQ multiplex PCR, the TCRdb table keeps only in-frame clones and is missing some. The sample shows 2 million to 2.5 million clones, 90% to 96% of them seen only once. The source material was naive CD4+ T cells sorted from blood. Specified subset: CD45RA+ positively selected. These receptors came from a man younger than 35 in good health.

The chain uses TRBV5-4 and TRBJ1-3, with 11 bases aligning to TRBD1. The V gene's germline CDR1 is SGHNT and CDR2 YYREEE (reference sequence). CDR3 length: 15 amino acids. V was pared by 5 bases and J by 4 bases, with 5 bases of the junction left unmatched. The CDR3 region has the DNA TGTGCCAGCAGTTGGGACAGGGGGTCCGGAAACACCATATATTTT. It translates to CASSWDRGSGNTIYF.

The genes are TRBV10-1 and TRBJ2-4, with a possible D match to TRBD2 (6 bases). The V and J ends lost 3 bases and 9 bases respectively, with 18 bases between them. The CDR3 loop spans 15 amino acids. Germline assignment: CDR1 WNHNN and CDR2 SYGVQD (reference sequence). In DNA form, the CDR3 reads TGCGCCAGCAGTGACCGGAGCGGCCAAGCGGGCATTCAGTACTTC. Translation gives CASSDRSGQAGIQYF.

The rearrangement joins TRBV5-3 to TRBJ2-7, with D perhaps being TRBD1 or TRBD2 (5 bases each). TRBV5-3 is flagged as an ORF with uncertain function. CDR3 size: 15 residues. V was cut by 1 base and J by 4 bases, with 15 bases left in between. In DNA form, the CDR3 reads TGTGCCAGAAGCTTGACAGGCAGAGGGGTTTACGAGCAGTACTTC. Amino acid sequence: CARSLTGRGVYEQYF.

The chain has TRBV6-1 and TRBJ2-3, with no clear D. The CDR3 sequence is 12 residues long. Germline CDR1 reads MNHNS; CDR2 reads SASEGT. Deletions cut 5 bases from V and 6 bases from J, with 9 bases between. In DNA form, the CDR3 reads TGTGCCAGCAGTACCGCTGTGGATACGCAGTATTTT. Amino acid sequence: CASSTAVDTQYF.

This clone showed up just a few times. The chain combines TRBV12-2 with TRBJ2-7; the DNA was not compared with TRBD1, the D call given in the table. TRBV12-2 is reported as a pseudogene. This CDR3 contains 16 residues. CDR3 bases: TGTGCAAGTCGCTCACGGGTCGGGACAGACTCCTACGAGCAGTACTTC. It specifies CASRSRVGTDSYEQYF.

The J gene is TRBJ2-7, the V gene TRBV11-1; 8 nucleotides match TRBD1. Germline values: CDR1 SGHAT, CDR2 FQDESV (reference sequence). The CDR3 is 13 residues long. Trimming at V came to 5 bases and at J to 6 bases, leaving 6 bases not matched to a gene. CDR3 coding DNA: TGTGCCAGCAGCCCCCAGGACAGGGCCGAGCAGTACTTC. Its translation is CASSPQDRAEQYF. The full variable domain, its missing parts supplied by reference TRBV11-1 and TRBJ2-7, is EAEVAQSPRYKITEKSQAVAFWCDPISGHATLYWYRQILGQGPELLVQFQDESVVDDSQLPKDRFSAERLKGVDSTLKIQPAELGDSAMYLCASSPQDRAEQYFGPGTRLTVT.